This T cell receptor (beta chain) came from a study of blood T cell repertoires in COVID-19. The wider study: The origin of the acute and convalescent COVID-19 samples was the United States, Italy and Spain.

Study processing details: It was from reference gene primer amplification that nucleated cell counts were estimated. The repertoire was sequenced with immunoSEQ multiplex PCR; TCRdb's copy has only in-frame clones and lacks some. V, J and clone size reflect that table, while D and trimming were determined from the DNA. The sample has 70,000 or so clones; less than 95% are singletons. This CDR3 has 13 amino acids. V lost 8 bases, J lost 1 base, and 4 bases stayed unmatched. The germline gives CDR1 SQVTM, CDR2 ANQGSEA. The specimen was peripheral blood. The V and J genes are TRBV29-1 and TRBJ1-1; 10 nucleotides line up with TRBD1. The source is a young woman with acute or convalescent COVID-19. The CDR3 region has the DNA TGCAGCCTACGACAGGGGGCGAACACTGAAGCTTTCTTT. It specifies CSLRQGANTEAFF.